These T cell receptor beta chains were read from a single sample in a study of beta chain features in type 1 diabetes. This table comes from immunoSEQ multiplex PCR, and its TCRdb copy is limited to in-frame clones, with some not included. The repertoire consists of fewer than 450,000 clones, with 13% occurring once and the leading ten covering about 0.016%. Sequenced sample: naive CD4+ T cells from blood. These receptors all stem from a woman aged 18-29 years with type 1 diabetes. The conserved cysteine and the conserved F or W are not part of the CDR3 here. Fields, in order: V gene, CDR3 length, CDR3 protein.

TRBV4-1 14 ASSQDPRGTLNEQF
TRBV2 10 ASRGEGEKLF
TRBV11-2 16 ASSLGTLAYLPTDTQY
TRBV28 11 ASRASGRLEQY
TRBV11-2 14 ASSSRLAGAWNEQF
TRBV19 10 ASSIQGFGYT
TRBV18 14 ASSPTTGGAPNEQF
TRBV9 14 ASSPPGQPGAGEQF
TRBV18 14 ASSPSGTGENTEAF
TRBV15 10 ATSRANNVLT
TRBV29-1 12 SVEPLAGYNEQF
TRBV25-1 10 ASSEYPGKAF
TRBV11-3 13 ASSLDQAGINEQF
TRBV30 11 AWSQRLFGELF
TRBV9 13 ASSVLAASADTQY
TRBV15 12 ATRPRGALYGYT
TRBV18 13 ASSPLRESNQPQH
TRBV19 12 ASSIVGGDQPQH
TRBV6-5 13 ASSNRDRGRKTQY
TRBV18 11 ASSPGTSQPQH
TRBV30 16 AWSTTRNLQIAKNIQY
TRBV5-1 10 ASSLPSYEQF
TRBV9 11 ASSARNTDTQY
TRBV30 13 AWSPRAGGPETQY